What follows describes a single T cell receptor (beta chain). Lacking the conserved final phenylalanine or tryptophan, this CDR3 likely reflects a read error. Regarding time point: newly diagnosed GD, antithyroid drugs for less than 3 months. PBMC-extracted RNA yielded the TCR library. This sample was included in a study of regulatory T cells in long-lasting Graves disease. The TCR beta library used iRepertoire HTBI primers with Arm-PCR amplification of CDR3. Authors' data handling: Identified segments across samples numbered under 80 TRBV and about 15 TRBJ. TCRdb independently ran MiXCR on the multiplex PCR reads; one entry per CDR3 protein. Here the V and J calls rest on TCRdb's processing, not on the authors' analysis. The sample contains some 330,000 distinct CDR3 sequences, about 12% of which appear only once. V dropped 3 bases and J dropped 5 bases, with 17 bases sitting between them. CDR1 DFQATT and CDR2 SNEGSKA come from the germline V gene (reference sequence). This CDR3 spans 15 amino acids.

These data also featured in a second study, about T cells in Graves' hyperthyroidism and ophthalmopathy. That study adds: Appearing also in blood were most of the thyroid clonotypes expanded above 0.001.

The source is a woman in her late teens or twenties with Graves disease. The sequenced sample was peripheral blood mononuclear cells (PBMCs), obtained at new diagnosis, from a patient treated with antithyroid drugs. The chain uses TRBV20-1 and TRBJ2-1; D gene uncertain. CDR3 region: CSARDLKQRNNEQFL. In nucleotides, the CDR3 is TGCAGTGCTAGGGACCTGAAACAAAGAAACAATGAGCAGTTCCTC.